The rows below give T cell receptor beta chains drawn from one sample of a study of shared clonotypes between healthy human individuals. Sequenced by immunoSEQ multiplex PCR; TCRdb stores in-frame clones only, minus some. The table shows more than 500,000 clones, with around 95% occurring only once. The specimen was naive CD8+ T cells sorted from blood. The receptors originated from a woman in her twenties or thirties in good health. The CDR3 runs from the conserved cysteine through the conserved F or W. D genes are given only for firm matches. The size of a clone is reported for some rows only, either as once, few or many, or as a class for expanded clones.

TRBJ2-7 | TRBV2 | NA | TRBD2 | CASSEVAGGYEQYF | TGTGCCAGCAGTGAGGTAGCGGGAGGCTACGAGCAGTACTTC
TRBJ2-7 | TRBV27 | NA | NA | CASSPSGSYEQYF | TGTGCCAGCAGTCCCTCCGGCTCCTACGAGCAGTACTTC
TRBJ2-7 | TRBV28 | NA | TRBD2 | CASSLPRLAQSYEQYF | TGTGCCAGCAGTTTACCCAGACTAGCGCAATCCTACGAGCAGTACTTC
TRBJ2-1 | TRBV13 | NA | TRBD2 | CASSFITSGYNEQFF | TGTGCCAGCAGCTTCATCACTAGCGGATACAATGAGCAGTTCTTC
TRBJ2-5 | TRBV6-5 | NA | NA | CASTQRLVGETQYF | TGTGCCAGCACCCAAAGACTAGTTGGAGAGACCCAGTACTTC
TRBJ2-5 | TRBV7-6 | NA | TRBD2 | CASSYGTNQETQYF | TGTGCCAGCAGCTACGGGACTAACCAAGAGACCCAGTACTTC
TRBJ2-7 | TRBV27 | once | TRBD2 | CASSLAGAYEQYF | TGTGCCAGCAGTTTGGCGGGGGCCTACGAGCAGTACTTC
TRBJ2-1 | TRBV27 | NA | NA | CASSEIAPNEQFF | TGTGCCAGCAGTGAGATAGCGCCGAATGAGCAGTTCTTC
TRBJ1-5 | TRBV28 | NA | TRBD1 | CASSLGDRAQPQHF | TGTGCCAGCAGTTTAGGGGACAGGGCTCAGCCCCAGCATTTT
TRBJ2-1 | TRBV2 | NA | NA | CASSERVAVYSYNEQFF | TGTGCCAGCAGTGAACGAGTAGCGGTTTACTCCTACAATGAGCAGTTCTTC
TRBJ1-2 | TRBV6-1 | NA | TRBD1 | CASSEVIRDRGAGYTF | TGTGCCAGCAGTGAAGTAATCAGGGACAGGGGTGCTGGCTACACCTTC
TRBJ2-5 | TRBV11-1 | NA | TRBD2 | CASSLEREGRETQYF | TGTGCCAGCAGCTTAGAGCGGGAGGGCCGAGAGACCCAGTACTTC
TRBJ2-7 | TRBV28 | NA | TRBD2 | CASSFPPGLAGHEQYF | TGTGCCAGCAGTTTTCCCCCGGGACTAGCGGGACACGAGCAGTACTTC